Described below is a single TCR beta chain sequence and its context. Its antigen remains unknown. The ends lost 2 bases at V and 8 bases at J; junction bases unmatched: 14. CDR1 and CDR2 from the germline V gene are SGHNT and YYREEE (reference sequence). This CDR3 contains 17 residues. These data come from a study of shared clonotypes between healthy human individuals. Study findings and constraints: It was expected that sequencing depth would affect clonotype sharing among donors.

Each replicate PCR on the sorted subsets used about 0.2 ug DNA (around 30,000 T cell genomes). TCRdb keeps only in-frame clones here, not all; method: immunoSEQ multiplex PCR. Among over 1.5 million clones listed, 95% to 99% were seen once. V is TRBV5-4 and J is TRBJ2-2; 8 bases are a match to TRBD2. The material sequenced was naive CD4+ T cells sorted from blood. The subset here: CD45RA+ positively selected. The receptor was derived from a man aged 25 to 40 in good health. The DNA of the CDR3 is TGTGCCAGCAGCTTAAGCGGGACTAGAACGTTAAGGGGGGAGCTGTTTTTT. Protein product: CASSLSGTRTLRGELFF.